The following is a TCR beta chain sequence with its context. The data originate from a study of blood T cell repertoires in COVID-19. J was trimmed by 0 bases and V by 3 bases; bases with no gene match: 15. CDR3 size: 20 residues. CDR1 is MNHNS and CDR2 is SASEGT in the germline V gene. Produced via immunoSEQ multiplex PCR; TCRdb's table is partial and in-frame only. Of over 200,000 clones listed, more than 70% are singletons. The TCR originated in a man aged 35 to 55 with active or convalescent COVID-19. The specimen sequenced was peripheral blood. The genes are TRBV6-1 and TRBJ2-7, with 12 bases aligning to TRBD2. CDR3 sequence: CASSESWWGLAGSDSYEQYF. DNA of the CDR3: TGTGCCAGCAGTGAGAGTTGGTGGGGACTAGCGGGCTCCGACTCCTACGAGCAGTACTTC.